This TCR beta chain emerged from a study of T cell responses to AZD1222 COVID-19 vaccine. Per germline, CDR1 SGHVS and CDR2 FQNEAQ. V was shortened by 6 bases and J by 10 bases, with 18 bases between the two germline ends. The CDR3 totals 13 residues. Profiled with immunoSEQ multiplex PCR; TCRdb holds only in-frame clones, not every one. The profile shows some 150,000 clones, 90% to 95% of them singletons. The source material was peripheral blood, sampled on day 0 of AZD1222 vaccination. This clonotype originated in an adult in good health. The V gene is TRBV7-8, the J gene TRBJ1-1; D is unclear. The DNA of the CDR3 is TGTGCCAGCAGTTCAATCCGGATGATAGCAGCTTTCTTT. This sequence encodes CASSSIRMIAAFF.